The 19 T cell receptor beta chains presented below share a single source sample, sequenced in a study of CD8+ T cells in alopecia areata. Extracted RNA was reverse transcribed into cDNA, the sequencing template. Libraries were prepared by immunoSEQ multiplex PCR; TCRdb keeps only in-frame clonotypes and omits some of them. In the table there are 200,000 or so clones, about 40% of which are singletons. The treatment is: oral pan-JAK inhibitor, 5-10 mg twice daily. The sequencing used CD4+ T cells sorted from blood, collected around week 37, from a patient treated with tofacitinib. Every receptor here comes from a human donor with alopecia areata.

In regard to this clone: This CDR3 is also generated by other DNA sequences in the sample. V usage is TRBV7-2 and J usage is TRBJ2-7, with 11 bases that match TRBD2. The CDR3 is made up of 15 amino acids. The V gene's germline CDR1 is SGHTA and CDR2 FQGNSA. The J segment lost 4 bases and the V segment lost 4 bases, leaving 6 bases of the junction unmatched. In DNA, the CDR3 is TGTGCCAGCAGCTCCGCCGGGACTAGCGGTTACGAGCAGTACTTC. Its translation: CASSSAGTSGYEQYF.

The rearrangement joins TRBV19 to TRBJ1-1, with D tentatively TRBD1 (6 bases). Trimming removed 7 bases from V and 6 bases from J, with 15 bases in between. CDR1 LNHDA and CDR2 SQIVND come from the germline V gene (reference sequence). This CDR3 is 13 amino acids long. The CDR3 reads CASTQGPAAEAFF. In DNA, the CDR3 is TGTGCCAGTACCCAGGGGCCCGCGGCTGAAGCTTTCTTT.

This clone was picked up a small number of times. The CDR3 protein is CASSLRAVDTQYF. The CDR3 DNA reads as TGTGCCAGCTCACTCCGCGCTGTAGATACGCAGTATTTT. This sequence joins TRBV18 and TRBJ2-3; D not certain. Germline V gene data show CDR1 as KGHSH and CDR2 as LQKENI. The CDR3 consists of 13 residues. Trimming took off 4 bases at V and 5 bases at J, with 10 bases between the two ends.

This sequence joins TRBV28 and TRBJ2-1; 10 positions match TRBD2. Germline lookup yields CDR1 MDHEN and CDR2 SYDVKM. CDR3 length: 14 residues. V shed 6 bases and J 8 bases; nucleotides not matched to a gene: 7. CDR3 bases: TGTGCCAGCAGCCGAGCTAGCGGGAGCGATGAGCAGTTCTTC. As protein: CASSRASGSDEQFF.

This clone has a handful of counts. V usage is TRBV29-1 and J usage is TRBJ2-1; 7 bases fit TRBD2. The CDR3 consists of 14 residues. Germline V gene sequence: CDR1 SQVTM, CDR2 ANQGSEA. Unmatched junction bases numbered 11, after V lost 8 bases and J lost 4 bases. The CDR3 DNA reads TGCAGCCTCTCGCGGGGGACGGGGTACAATGAGCAGTTCTTC. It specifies CSLSRGTGYNEQFF.

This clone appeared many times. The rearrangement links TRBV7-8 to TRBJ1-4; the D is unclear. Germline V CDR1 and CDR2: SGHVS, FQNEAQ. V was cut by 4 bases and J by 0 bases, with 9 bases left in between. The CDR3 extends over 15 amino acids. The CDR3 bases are TGTGCCAGCAGCTCCACACCCTCAACTAATGAAAAACTGTTTTTT. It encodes CASSSTPSTNEKLFF.

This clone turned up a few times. In nucleotides, the CDR3 is TGTGCCATCAGTGAGGATCCGAACTATGGCTACACCTTC. It yields the protein CAISEDPNYGYTF. This chain connects TRBV10-3 to TRBJ1-2; the D is unclear. The CDR3 sequence is 13 residues long. The germline V gene encodes CDR1 ENHRY and CDR2 SYGVKD. V was shortened by 2 bases and J by 2 bases, with 6 bases between the two germline ends.

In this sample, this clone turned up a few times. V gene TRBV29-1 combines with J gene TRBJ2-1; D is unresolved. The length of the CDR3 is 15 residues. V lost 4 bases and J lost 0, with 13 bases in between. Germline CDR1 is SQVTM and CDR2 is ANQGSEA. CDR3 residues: CSVVGWPSSYNEQFF. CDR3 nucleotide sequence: TGCAGCGTTGTCGGCTGGCCCAGCTCCTACAATGAGCAGTTCTTC.

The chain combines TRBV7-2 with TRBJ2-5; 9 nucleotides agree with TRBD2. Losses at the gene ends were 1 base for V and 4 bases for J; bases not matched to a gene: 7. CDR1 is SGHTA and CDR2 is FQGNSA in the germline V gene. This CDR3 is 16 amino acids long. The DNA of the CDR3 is TGTGCCAGCAGCTTAGTAGCGGGAGTGGGAAGAGAGACCCAGTACTTC. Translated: CASSLVAGVGRETQYF.

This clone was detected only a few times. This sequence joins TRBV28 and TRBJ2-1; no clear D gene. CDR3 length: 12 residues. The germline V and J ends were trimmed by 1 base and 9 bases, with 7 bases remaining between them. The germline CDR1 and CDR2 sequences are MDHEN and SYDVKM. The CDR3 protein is CASSLSVGEQFF. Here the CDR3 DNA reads TGTGCCAGCAGTTTATCGGTAGGTGAGCAGTTCTTC.

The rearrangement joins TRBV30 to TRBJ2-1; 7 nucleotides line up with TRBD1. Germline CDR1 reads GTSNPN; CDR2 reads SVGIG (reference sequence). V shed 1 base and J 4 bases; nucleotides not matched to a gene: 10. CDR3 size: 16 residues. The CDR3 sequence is CAWSGPGQTSYNEQFF. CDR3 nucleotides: TGTGCCTGGAGTGGACCGGGACAGACAAGTTACAATGAGCAGTTCTTC.

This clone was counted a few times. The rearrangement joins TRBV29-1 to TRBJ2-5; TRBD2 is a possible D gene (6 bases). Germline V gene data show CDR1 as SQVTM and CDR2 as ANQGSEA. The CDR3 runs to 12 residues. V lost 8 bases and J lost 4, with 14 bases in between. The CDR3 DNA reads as TGCAGCCTACGGGAGTCTCGAGAGACCCAGTACTTC. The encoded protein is CSLRESRETQYF.

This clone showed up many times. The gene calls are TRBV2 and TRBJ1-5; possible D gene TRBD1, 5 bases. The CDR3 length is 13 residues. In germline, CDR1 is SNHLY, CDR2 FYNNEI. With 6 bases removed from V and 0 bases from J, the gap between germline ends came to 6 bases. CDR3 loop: CASRGLSNQPQHF. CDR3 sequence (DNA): TGTGCCAGCAGGGGGCTTAGCAATCAGCCCCAGCATTTT.

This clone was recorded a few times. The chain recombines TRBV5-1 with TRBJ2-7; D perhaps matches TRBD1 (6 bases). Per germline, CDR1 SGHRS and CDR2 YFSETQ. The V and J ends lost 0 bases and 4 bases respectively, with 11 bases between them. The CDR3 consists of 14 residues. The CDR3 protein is CASSLGDTLYEQYF. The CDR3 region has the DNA TGCGCCAGCAGCTTGGGGGACACTCTTTACGAGCAGTACTTC.

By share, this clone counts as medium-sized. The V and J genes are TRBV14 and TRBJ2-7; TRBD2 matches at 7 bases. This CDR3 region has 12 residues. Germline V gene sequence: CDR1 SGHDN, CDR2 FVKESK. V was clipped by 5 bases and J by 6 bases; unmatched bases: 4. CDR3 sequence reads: CASSWTRGEQYF. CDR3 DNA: TGTGCCAGCAGCTGGACTAGGGGCGAGCAGTACTTC.

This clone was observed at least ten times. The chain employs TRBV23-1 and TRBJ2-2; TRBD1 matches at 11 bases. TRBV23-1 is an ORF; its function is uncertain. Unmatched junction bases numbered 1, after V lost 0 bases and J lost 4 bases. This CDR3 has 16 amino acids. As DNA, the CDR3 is TGCGCCAGCAGTCAATCGGGGACAGGGGGCACCGGGGAGCTGTTTTTT. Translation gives CASSQSGTGGTGELFF.

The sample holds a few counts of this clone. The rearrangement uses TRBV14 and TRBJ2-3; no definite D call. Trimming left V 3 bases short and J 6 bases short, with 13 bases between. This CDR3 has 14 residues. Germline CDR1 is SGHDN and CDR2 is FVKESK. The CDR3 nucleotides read TGTGCCAGCAGCCAGCAAGCGAGATGGGATACGCAGTATTTT. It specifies CASSQQARWDTQYF.

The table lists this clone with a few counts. As DNA, the CDR3 is TGTGCCAGTAGTCCCCGGGACAGGGGTACAGCCGGGGAGCTGTTTTTT. Translated, it gives CASSPRDRGTAGELFF. The V and J genes are TRBV19 and TRBJ2-2; 10 bases fit TRBD1. The CDR3 spans 16 residues. The V and J ends lost 5 bases and 6 bases, in that order; junction bases with no gene match: 9. Germline lookup yields CDR1 LNHDA and CDR2 SQIVND (reference sequence).

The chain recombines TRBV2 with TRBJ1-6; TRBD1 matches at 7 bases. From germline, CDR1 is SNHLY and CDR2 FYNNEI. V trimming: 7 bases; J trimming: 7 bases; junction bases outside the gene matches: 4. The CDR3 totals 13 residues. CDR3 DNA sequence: TGTGCCAGCAACGACAGGGAGAATTCACCCCTCCACTTT. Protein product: CASNDRENSPLHF.